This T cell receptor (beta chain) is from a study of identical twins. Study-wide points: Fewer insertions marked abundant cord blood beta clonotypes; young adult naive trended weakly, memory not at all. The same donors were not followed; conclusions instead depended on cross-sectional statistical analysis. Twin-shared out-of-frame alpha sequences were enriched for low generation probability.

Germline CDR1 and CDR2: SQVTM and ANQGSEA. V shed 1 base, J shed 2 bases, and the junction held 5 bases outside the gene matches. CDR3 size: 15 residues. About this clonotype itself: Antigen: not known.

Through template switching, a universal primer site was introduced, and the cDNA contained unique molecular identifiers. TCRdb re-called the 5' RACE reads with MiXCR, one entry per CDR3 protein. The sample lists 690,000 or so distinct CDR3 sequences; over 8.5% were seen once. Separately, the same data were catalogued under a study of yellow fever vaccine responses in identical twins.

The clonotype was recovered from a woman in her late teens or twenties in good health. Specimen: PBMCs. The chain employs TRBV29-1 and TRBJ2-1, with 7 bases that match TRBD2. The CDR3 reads CSVEGREGTYNEQFF. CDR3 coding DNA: TGCAGCGTTGAAGGGAGGGAGGGCACCTACAATGAGCAGTTCTTC.